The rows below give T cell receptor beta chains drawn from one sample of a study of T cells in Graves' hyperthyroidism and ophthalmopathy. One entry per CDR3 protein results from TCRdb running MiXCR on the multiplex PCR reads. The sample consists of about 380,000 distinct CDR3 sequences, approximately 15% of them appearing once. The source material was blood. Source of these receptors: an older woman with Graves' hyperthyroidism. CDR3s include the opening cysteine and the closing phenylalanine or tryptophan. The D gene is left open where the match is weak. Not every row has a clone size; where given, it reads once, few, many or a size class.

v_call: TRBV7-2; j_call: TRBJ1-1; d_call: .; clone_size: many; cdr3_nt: TGTGCCAGCAGCCAAACGGTCAGGGACACTGAAGCTTTCTTT; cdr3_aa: CASSQTVRDTEAFF
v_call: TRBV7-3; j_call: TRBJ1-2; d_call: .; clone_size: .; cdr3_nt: TGTGCCAGCAGCTTATTTCCGGGGAGCCCGGGTGGCTACACCTTC; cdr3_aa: CASSLFPGSPGGYTF
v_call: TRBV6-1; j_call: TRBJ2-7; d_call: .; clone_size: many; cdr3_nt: TGTGCCAGCCACGAGGTTAGCAGGGATCCCTACGAGCAGTACTTC; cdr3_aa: CASHEVSRDPYEQYF
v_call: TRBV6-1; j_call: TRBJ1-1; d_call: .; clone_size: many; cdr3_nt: TGTGCCAGCAGTGACAGTCCCGGGACGGGGAACACTGAAGCTTTCTTT; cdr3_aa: CASSDSPGTGNTEAFF
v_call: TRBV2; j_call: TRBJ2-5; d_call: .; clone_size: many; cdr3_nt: TGTGCCAGCAGTGTGTTAACAGACCAAGAGACCCAGTACTTC; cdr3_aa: CASSVLTDQETQYF
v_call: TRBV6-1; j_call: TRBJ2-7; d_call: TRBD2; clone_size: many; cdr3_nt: TGTGCCAGCAGAGGGTTAGCGGGATCAGGCGAGCAGTACTTC; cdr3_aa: CASRGLAGSGEQYF
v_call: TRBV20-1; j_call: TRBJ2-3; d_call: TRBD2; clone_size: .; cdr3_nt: TGCAGTGCTAGAGATCAAGGGGCGGGGGGGTTGTATTTT; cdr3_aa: CSARDQGAGGLYF
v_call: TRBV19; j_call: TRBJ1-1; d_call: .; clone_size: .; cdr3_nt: TGTGCCAGTACCGGAGTAACTGAAGCTTTCTTT; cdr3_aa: CASTGVTEAFF
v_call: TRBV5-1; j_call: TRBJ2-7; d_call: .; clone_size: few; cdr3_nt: TGCGCCAGCAGCTTGGAGGTAGCCAATGACGAGCAGTACTTC; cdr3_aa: CASSLEVANDEQYF
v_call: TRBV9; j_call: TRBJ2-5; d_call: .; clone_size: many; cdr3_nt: TGTGCCAGCAGCCGCTCCGGGACACGGGAGACCCAGTACTTC; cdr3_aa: CASSRSGTRETQYF
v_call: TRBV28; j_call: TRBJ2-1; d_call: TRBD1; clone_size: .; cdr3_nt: TGTGCCAGCAGTTCGGGACAGGGATACGATGAGCAGTTCTTC; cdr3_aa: CASSSGQGYDEQFF
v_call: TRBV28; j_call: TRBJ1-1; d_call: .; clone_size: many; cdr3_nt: TGTGCCAGCAGCCTCCCCCGAGGGTATGCATCTGAAGCTTTCTTT; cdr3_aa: CASSLPRGYASEAFF
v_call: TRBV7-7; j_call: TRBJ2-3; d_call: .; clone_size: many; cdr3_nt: TGTGCTAGCAGTGTCAACCGCACAGATACGCAGTATTTT; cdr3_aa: CASSVNRTDTQYF
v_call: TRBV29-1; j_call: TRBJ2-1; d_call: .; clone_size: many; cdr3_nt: TGCAGCGTTGATTTGGGCGCGAGCGGACCGTACAATGAGCAGTTCTTC; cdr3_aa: CSVDLGASGPYNEQFF
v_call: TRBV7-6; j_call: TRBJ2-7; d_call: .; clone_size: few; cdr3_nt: TGTGCCAGCAGCTCCGGGACCGGAGGGGAGCAGTACTTC; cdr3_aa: CASSSGTGGEQYF